A single sample is the source of the 23 T cell receptor beta chains below, sequenced in a study of response to subunit inactivated influenza vaccine. TCRdb re-called the RT-PCR reads with MiXCR, one entry per CDR3 protein. This table has about 500,000 distinct CDR3 sequences, about an eighth appearing once. This specimen was PBMCs from blood, taken roughly 48 days after vaccination. The receptors shown here come from a man aged 50 to 60 who received an inactivated influenza vaccine.

The chain recombines TRBV4-2 with TRBJ2-7; D is tentatively TRBD1 or TRBD2 (5 bases each). The CDR3 runs to 15 residues. CDR1 is LGHNA, CDR2 YNFKEQ, per germline. V lost 1 base and J 6 bases, leaving 16 bases between the germline ends. The CDR3 DNA sequence: TGTGCCAGCAGCCAAGGACAGAGGGGTAGGGGCGAGCAGTACTTC. The encoded protein is CASSQGQRGRGEQYF.

The V gene is TRBV20-1, the J gene TRBJ2-7; D is uncertain. The CDR3 extends over 16 amino acids. Trimming stripped 0 bases from V and 3 bases from J, with 18 bases between. CDR1 is DFQATT, CDR2 SNEGSKA, per germline (reference sequence). The CDR3 DNA reads as TGCAGTGCTAGAGATCCCGGCCGCGGCTTTCTCTACGAGCAGTACTTC. As protein: CSARDPGRGFLYEQYF.

This rearrangement joins TRBV20-1 to TRBJ2-7, with D possibly TRBD2 on 6 matching bases. Germline loops: CDR1 DFQATT, CDR2 SNEGSKA (reference sequence). The CDR3 is 13 residues long. The V and J ends lost 3 bases and 10 bases respectively, with 19 bases between them. CDR3 in DNA: TGCAGTGCTAGCGGCGAGCGGGCTAGAGGCCAGTACTTC. It codes for CSASGERARGQYF.

This clonotype was detected a few times. The chain employs TRBV20-1 and TRBJ2-3; TRBD2 agrees at 13 bases. Trimming removed 2 bases from V and 4 bases from J; junction bases left unmatched: 6. The CDR3 totals 16 residues. Per germline, CDR1 DFQATT and CDR2 SNEGSKA (reference sequence). The CDR3 DNA reads as TGCAGTGCTAGACTCGGACTAGCGGGAGCGGCAGATACGCAGTATTTT. Its translation is CSARLGLAGAADTQYF.

This chain joins TRBV27 and TRBJ1-6; D uncertain. CDR1 and CDR2 from the germline V gene are MNHEY and SMNVEV (reference sequence). The V end was cut by 3 bases, the J end by 9 bases, with 6 bases between. CDR3 length: 12 residues. The CDR3 here is CASSFWGSPLHF. CDR3 DNA: TGTGCCAGCAGTTTTTGGGGTTCACCCCTCCACTTT.

The chain uses TRBV20-1 and TRBJ1-5; D uncertain. CDR3 size: 14 residues. Germline V gene lookup returns CDR1 DFQATT and CDR2 SNEGSKA (reference sequence). V was shortened by 2 bases and J by 5 bases, with 13 bases between the two germline ends. The CDR3 here is CSARRPLIDQPQHF. The CDR3 DNA reads TGCAGTGCTAGAAGGCCCTTGATTGATCAGCCCCAGCATTTT.

This chain joins TRBV11-2 and TRBJ2-1; 7 bases map to TRBD2. The V and J ends lost 4 bases and 7 bases, in that order; junction bases with no gene match: 16. The CDR3 length is 17 residues. Germline V gene sequence: CDR1 SGHAT, CDR2 FQNNGV. This CDR3 reads CASSSSVAGVGRNEQFF. The CDR3 region has the DNA TGTGCCAGCAGCTCGAGTGTGGCGGGAGTGGGGAGGAATGAGCAGTTCTTC.

This clonotype was recorded at least ten times. This rearrangement joins TRBV27 to TRBJ2-6; D is uncertain. The CDR3 loop spans 18 amino acids. Per the germline V gene, CDR1 is MNHEY and CDR2 is SMNVEV (reference sequence). Trimming removed 3 bases from V and 1 base from J, with 16 bases in between. The CDR3 nucleotides read TGTGCCAGCAGTTTTGAAGCTATCTCCGCTTCTGGGGCCAACGTCCTGACTTTC. The encoded protein is CASSFEAISASGANVLTF.

This chain connects TRBV2 to TRBJ2-1, with TRBD2 identical over 10 bases. Germline CDR1 is SNHLY and CDR2 is FYNNEI. The length of the CDR3 is 15 residues. The V gene end was trimmed by 4 bases and the J gene end by 9 bases; junction bases not matched to a gene: 9. In DNA form, the CDR3 reads TGTGCCAGCAGTGGAACTAGCGGGAAGTACGGTGAGCAGTTCTTC. Protein product: CASSGTSGKYGEQFF.

This clonotype was picked up a small number of times. The rearrangement joins TRBV5-1 to TRBJ1-6; unclear D gene. Germline V lookup: CDR1 SGHRS, CDR2 YFSETQ. This CDR3 is built from 15 residues. The germline V and J ends were trimmed by 0 bases and 7 bases, with 11 bases remaining between them. As DNA, the CDR3 is TGCGCCAGCAGCTTGGTCTCTCCCGCGAATTCACCCCTCCACTTT. Its protein is CASSLVSPANSPLHF.

This clonotype was observed many times. This chain links TRBV7-9 with TRBJ2-1, with 11 bases fitting TRBD2. Germline trimming cut 8 bases from V and 2 bases from J; bases unmatched to any gene: 8. Germline loops: CDR1 SEHNR, CDR2 FQNEAQ (reference sequence). The CDR3 extends over 16 amino acids. CDR3: CASSTLSGGAYNEQFF. CDR3 sequence (DNA): TGTGCCAGCTCCACCCTTAGCGGGGGGGCCTACAATGAGCAGTTCTTC.

For the CDR3, the DNA is TGTGCCAGCAGTCACTTCACGAATAGCGGGGGGAACACCGGGGAGCTGTTTTTT. Protein sequence: CASSHFTNSGGNTGELFF. This sequence joins TRBV6-5 and TRBJ2-2, with 9 bases fitting TRBD2. Trimming took 5 bases from V and 1 from J; bases not matched to a gene: 11. CDR1 is MNHEY and CDR2 is SVGAGI in the germline V gene. The CDR3 covers 18 residues.

The V gene is TRBV7-8, the J gene TRBJ2-3; 9 bases are shared with TRBD2. CDR1 and CDR2 (germline): SGHVS, FQNEAQ. The CDR3 is made up of 17 amino acids. With V trimmed by 0 bases and J by 4 bases, 8 bases remained unmatched. Written as DNA, the CDR3 is TGTGCCAGCAGCTTAGCGGTTAGCGGGAGTTTATCAGATACGCAGTATTTT. Amino acid sequence: CASSLAVSGSLSDTQYF.

The chain employs TRBV29-1 and TRBJ2-5; TRBD1 is a possible D gene (8 bases). The CDR3 totals 14 residues. V was shortened by 5 bases and J by 5 bases, with 18 bases between the two germline ends. The germline V gene has CDR1 SQVTM and CDR2 ANQGSEA. The CDR3 here is CSVLKRDRSETQYF. For the CDR3, the DNA is TGCAGCGTTCTAAAGCGGGACAGGTCGGAGACCCAGTACTTC.

The sample holds a few counts of this clonotype. The CDR3, as DNA: TGTGCCAGCAGTGACTCGCCAGGGGATAATTCACCCCTCCACTTT. Translation: CASSDSPGDNSPLHF. The rearrangement links TRBV6-4 to TRBJ1-6; D is possibly TRBD1 (6 bases). Trimming pared 0 bases from V and 5 bases from J, leaving 8 bases between. Germline CDR1 MRHNA, CDR2 SNTAGT. This CDR3 contains 15 residues.

The chain combines TRBV12-3 or TRBV12-4 with TRBJ2-2; a possible D gene is TRBD1 (6 bases). The germline V and J ends were trimmed by 7 bases and 2 bases, with 11 bases remaining between them. This CDR3 has 14 amino acids. The CDR3 loop reads CASTRQVNTGELFF. The DNA of the CDR3 is TGTGCCAGCACCCGACAGGTCAACACCGGGGAGCTGTTTTTT.

This sequence joins TRBV7-2 and TRBJ2-5; possible D gene TRBD2, 6 bases. V was trimmed by 2 bases and J by 7 bases, leaving 23 bases between them. This CDR3 contains 17 residues. CDR1 is SGHTA, CDR2 FQGNSA, per germline. The CDR3 nucleotides are TGTGCCAGCAGCTTAAGCGGTGGGGGACTTCAACGGCCGACCCAGTACTTC. Residues: CASSLSGGGLQRPTQYF.

The chain uses TRBV28 and TRBJ2-5; 8 bases align to TRBD1. Germline loops: CDR1 MDHEN, CDR2 SYDVKM. The V and J ends lost 2 bases and 3 bases, in that order; junction bases with no gene match: 8. The CDR3 loop spans 16 amino acids. CDR3: CASSLGQGATEETQYF. In DNA, the CDR3 is TGTGCCAGCAGTTTAGGACAGGGCGCGACTGAAGAGACCCAGTACTTC.

The chain links TRBV4-2 to TRBJ1-5; no firm D call. V was trimmed by 0 bases and J by 0 bases, leaving 6 bases between them. CDR1 and CDR2 from the germline V gene are LGHNA and YNFKEQ. The CDR3 length is 15 residues. CDR3 coding DNA: TGTGCCAGCAGCCAAGAGGATTATAGCAATCAGCCCCAGCATTTT. Its translation: CASSQEDYSNQPQHF.

The table lists this clonotype with a few counts. The chain has TRBV11-2 and TRBJ1-6; no reliable D call. The V gene's germline CDR1 is SGHAT and CDR2 FQNNGV. The CDR3 loop spans 12 amino acids. V shed 1 base and J shed 9 bases, with 4 bases lying between them. In nucleotides, the CDR3 is TGTGCCAGCAGCTTAGGTCGTTCACCCCTCCACTTT. This encodes CASSLGRSPLHF.

This clonotype came up a few times. This chain connects TRBV5-1 to TRBJ1-6; a possible D gene is TRBD1 (5 bases). V lost 0 bases and J lost 2, with 9 bases in between. Germline V gene data show CDR1 as SGHRS and CDR2 as YFSETQ. The length of the CDR3 is 16 residues. CDR3 sequence reads: CASSLVGVTYNSPLHF. CDR3 sequence (DNA): TGCGCCAGCAGCTTGGTGGGGGTTACCTATAATTCACCCCTCCACTTT.

This clonotype was detected a few times. The chain uses TRBV6-5 and TRBJ2-2; no definite D call. Germline CDR1 reads MNHEY; CDR2 reads SVGAGI. The CDR3 totals 12 residues. Trimming removed 6 bases from V and 6 bases from J, with 8 bases in between. The CDR3 DNA is TGTGCCAGCAGGTATCGAGCCGGGGAGCTGTTTTTT. Residues: CASRYRAGELFF.

Only a few counts were recorded for this clonotype. The rearrangement uses TRBV20-1 and TRBJ2-3, with 9 nucleotides matching TRBD2. The V segment lost 4 bases and the J segment 3 bases; nucleotides outside the gene matches: 5. CDR3 size: 14 residues. Germline V gene lookup returns CDR1 DFQATT and CDR2 SNEGSKA (reference sequence). CDR3 loop: CSAITSGFTDTQYF. The CDR3 nucleotides are TGCAGTGCTATCACTAGCGGGTTTACAGATACGCAGTATTTT.